The entry that follows covers one TCR beta chain sequence. It lacks a known antigen. Nothing much larger sits one base from this clone, and base qualities are not available. To sequence the TCRbeta CDR3 region, genomic DNA was isolated from the sorted cells. TCRbeta CDR3 regions were sequenced using the immunoSEQ Assay. Imported from immuneACCESS, the table was reduced by TCRdb to in-frame sequences with V and J called. These copies leave out some clones; in studies compared against another copy, an unresolved V gene accounts for under half, and the cause of the remainder is not known. For this sample the table gives tens of thousands of clones, of which about 87% were detected only once. The ten largest clones represent around 1.8% of the sample. The data derive from a study of OX40 agonist ivuxolimab in advanced cancers. About the full investigation: Ivuxolimab, which targeted the costimulatory receptor OX40 (CD134), was an agonistic, fully human IgG2 monoclonal antibody. Prior anti-PD-1, anti-PD-L1 or anti-CTLA-4 therapy was permitted, and checkpoint inhibitors had been received by roughly two fifths of dose-escalation patients. Of the approximately 53 patients in dose escalation, about 20 had hepatocellular carcinoma, some 15 had melanoma, 9 had renal cell carcinoma and 9 had head and neck cancer. The point of sequencing TCRbeta in the periphery was to test whether ivuxolimab changed TCR sequence diversity and drove clonal T-cell expansion. In the dose-escalation cohort, around four fifths of patients were male, and the mean age was around 65 years with a range of roughly 20 to 80. The paper covers the monotherapy dose-escalation part of the phase I ivuxolimab trial, which included N ≈ 50 patients. Intravenous ivuxolimab was administered to patients every 2 weeks at six dose levels: 0.01, 0.1, 0.3, 1.5, 3 and 10 mg/kg. Three dose-escalation patients achieved partial responses, one with hepatocellular carcinoma and two with cutaneous melanoma. What the study reported, not specific to this receptor: In the 0.1-3.0 mg/kg groups, partial responders had among the lowest normalized peripheral clonal expansion, particularly in CD8+ T cells. Low levels of normalized T-cell clonal expansion were also shown by some nonresponding patients. At doses of 0.1 to 3.0 mg/kg, clonal expansion of both CD4+ and CD8+ blood T cells was observed from baseline to week 6. Antigen specificity was not determined for the clonally expanded peripheral T cells. On average, CD8+ T cells showed more expanded clones than CD4+ T cells after ivuxolimab.

The CDR3, cysteine through phenylalanine, is 14 amino acids long. This entry keeps only the CDR3 DNA: 42 bases, framed from base 1. V is clipped by 1 base and J by 3 bases, and the sequence between their germline boundaries is 7 bases long. The germline V gene yields SGHRS for CDR1 and YFSETQ for CDR2. The trial excluded patients who had a history of autoimmune disease or who were on systemic immunosuppression. Peripheral blood for TCR sequencing was drawn from every dose cohort at baseline, at cycle 4 day 1 and at cycle 7 day 1. Samples came from an open-label, multicenter, first-in-human phase I dose-escalation trial of ivuxolimab. The trial enrolled adults with locally advanced or metastatic head and neck squamous cell, hepatocellular, melanoma or renal cell carcinoma. CD4+ and CD8+ T cells were sorted separately from peripheral blood before TCR sequencing.

The clonotype originates from an adult with an advanced solid tumor such as melanoma, head and neck, liver or kidney cancer. The chain uses TRBV5-1 and TRBJ2-2; TRBD1 is a weak D gene call, 5 bases matching. The starting material was CD4+ or CD8+ T cells sorted from blood, obtained in a trial of the OX40 agonist ivuxolimab. In nucleotide form, the sequence is TGCGCCAGCAGCTTGTCAGGGCACACCGGGGAGCTGTTTTTT. This sequence encodes CASSLSGHTGELFF.